One and the same sample provided the 7 T cell receptor beta chains below, sequenced in a study of blood T cell repertoires in COVID-19. Assay: immunoSEQ multiplex PCR; the TCRdb copy retains only in-frame clones and omits some. The sample consists of about 160,000 clones, approximately 80% of them appearing once. Sequencing input: peripheral blood. The receptors here all came from an elderly woman with active or convalescent COVID-19.

The chain couples TRBV4-3 to TRBJ2-7; tentative D call: TRBD2 (5 bases). Germline V gene data show CDR1 as LGHNA and CDR2 as YSLEER. V was shortened by 1 base and J by 2 bases, with 12 bases between the two germline ends. This CDR3 is built from 15 residues. CDR3 protein: CASSQGTSKTYEQYF. In nucleotides, the CDR3 is TGCGCCAGCAGCCAAGGGACTTCCAAAACCTACGAGCAGTACTTC.

This sequence joins TRBV11-3 and TRBJ2-1; TRBD1 agrees at 8 bases. CDR3 length: 15 residues. Germline V CDR1 and CDR2: SGHNT, YENEEA. The V gene end was trimmed by 2 bases and the J gene end by 9 bases; junction bases not matched to a gene: 9. CDR3 region: CASSLRQGAGSEQFF. Written as DNA, the CDR3 is TGTGCCAGCAGCTTAAGGCAGGGGGCTGGAAGTGAGCAGTTCTTC.

The chain employs TRBV7-2 and TRBJ2-3; 8 bases agree with TRBD2. Germline trimming cut 2 bases from V and 2 bases from J; bases unmatched to any gene: 6. Germline values: CDR1 SGHTA, CDR2 FQGNSA. The CDR3 is 16 residues long. CDR3: CASSLMAGGTTDTQYF. CDR3 DNA: TGTGCCAGCAGCTTAATGGCGGGGGGCACCACAGATACGCAGTATTTT.

The CDR3 sequence: CASSILAASTDTQYF. The CDR3 DNA follows: TGTGCCAGCAGTATCCTAGCGGCAAGCACAGATACGCAGTATTTT. The chain carries TRBV2 and TRBJ2-3, with TRBD2 identical over 7 bases. Germline CDR1 and CDR2: SNHLY and FYNNEI. The CDR3 has 15 residues. V shed 5 bases and J 0 bases; nucleotides not matched to a gene: 5.

The chain combines TRBV7-2 with TRBJ2-7; 7 nucleotides match TRBD1. The CDR3 runs to 18 residues. Germline-derived CDR1 and CDR2 are SGHTA and FQGNSA. After removal of 5 bases from V and 4 bases from J, the junction contained 20 bases not matched to a gene. CDR3 in amino acids: CASSPRTGISVGVYEQYF. The CDR3 nucleotides read TGTGCCAGCAGCCCAAGGACAGGAATTAGTGTAGGGGTGTACGAGCAGTACTTC. Full variable domain (remainder filled in from reference TRBV7-2 and TRBJ2-7): GAGVSQSPSNKVTEKGKDVELRCDPISGHTALYWYRQSLGQGLEFLIYFQGNSAPDKSGLPSDRFSAERTGGSVSTLTIQRTQQEDSAVYLCASSPRTGISVGVYEQYFGPGTRLTVT.

Note on this clone: Other DNA sequences within the sample encode an identical CDR3. V gene TRBV6-5 combines with J gene TRBJ2-7; D gene ambiguous. The V and J ends lost 6 bases and 6 bases respectively, with 9 bases between them. This CDR3 has 11 amino acids. Per germline, CDR1 MNHEY and CDR2 SVGAGI. CDR3 loop: CASSPGGEQYF. The CDR3 DNA reads TGTGCCAGCAGCCCCGGTGGCGAGCAGTACTTC.

The J gene is TRBJ1-5, the V gene TRBV6-5; no definite D call. V lost 0 bases and J lost 0, with 6 bases in between. Germline V gene data show CDR1 as MNHEY and CDR2 as SVGAGI. The CDR3 length is 15 residues. CDR3 residues: CASSYSENSNQPQHF. DNA of the CDR3: TGTGCCAGCAGTTACTCGGAGAATAGCAATCAGCCCCAGCATTTT.